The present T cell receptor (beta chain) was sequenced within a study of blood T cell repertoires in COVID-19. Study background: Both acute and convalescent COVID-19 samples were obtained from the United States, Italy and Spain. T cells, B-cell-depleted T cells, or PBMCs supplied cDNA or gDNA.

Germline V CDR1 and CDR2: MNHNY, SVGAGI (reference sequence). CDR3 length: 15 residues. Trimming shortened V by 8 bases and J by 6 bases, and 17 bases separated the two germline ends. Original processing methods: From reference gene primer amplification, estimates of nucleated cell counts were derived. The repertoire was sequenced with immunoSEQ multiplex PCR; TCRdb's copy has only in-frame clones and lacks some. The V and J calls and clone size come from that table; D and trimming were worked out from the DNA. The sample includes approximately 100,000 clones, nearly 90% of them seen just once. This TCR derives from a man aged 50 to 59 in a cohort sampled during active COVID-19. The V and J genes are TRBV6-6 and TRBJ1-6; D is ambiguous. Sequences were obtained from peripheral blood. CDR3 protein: CASGLRGSGNSPLHF. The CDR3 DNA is TGTGCCAGCGGATTACGGGGTTCTGGTAATTCACCCCTCCACTTT.